The rows below give T cell receptor beta chains drawn from one sample of a study of blood T cell repertoires in COVID-19. Sequencing used immunoSEQ multiplex PCR; TCRdb keeps in-frame clones, though not all of them. The sample has hundreds of thousands of clones, about 80% seen once; the top ten hold 3.3%. The sequenced sample was peripheral blood. The receptors stem from a woman older than 75 with acute or convalescent COVID-19. Both conserved end residues are part of each CDR3. Each record gives: J gene, clone size, D gene, V gene, CDR3 DNA, CDR3 protein. The D gene is left open where the match is weak. Some rows have no size entry. The others give once, few or many, or a class for an expanded clone.

TRBJ2-3 - - TRBV30 TGTGCCTGGAGTGGGGTTGCGGGCACAGATACGCAGTATTTT CAWSGVAGTDTQYF
TRBJ2-2 - - TRBV11-2 TGTGCCAGCAGCTTCCCTGGGGGACAGAACACCGGGGAGCTGTTTTTT CASSFPGGQNTGELFF
TRBJ1-5 - TRBD1 TRBV2 TGTGCCAGCAACGGACAGGGATATCAGCCCCAGCATTTT CASNGQGYQPQHF
TRBJ2-5 - - TRBV9 TGTGCCAGCAGCGTAGGTACATTAGGGGGAGAGACCCAGTACTTC CASSVGTLGGETQYF
TRBJ1-4 - TRBD1 TRBV3-1/TRBV3-2 TGTGCCAGCAGCCTCCAGGGGGCCGAAAAACTGTTTTTT CASSLQGAEKLFF
TRBJ2-7 - - TRBV7-9 TGTGCCAGCAGTTATAGGACAGAGAGCTCCTACGAGCAGTACTTC CASSYRTESSYEQYF
TRBJ2-1 - TRBD2 TRBV18 TGTGCCAGCTCACGGGTAGCGGGGTCTTACGATGAGCAGTTCTTC CASSRVAGSYDEQFF
TRBJ2-2 - - TRBV6-5 TGTGCCAGCAGGTCCTTCGGGGAGCTGTTTTTT CASRSFGELFF
TRBJ1-2 - TRBD1 TRBV2 TGTGCCAGCAGCCTCTCACAGGGGAACGATGGCTACACCTTC CASSLSQGNDGYTF
TRBJ2-3 few - TRBV10-3 TGTGCCATCAGTGAGGGGCGCCTAAATACGCAGTATTTT CAISEGRLNTQYF
TRBJ1-3 - - TRBV6-1 TGTGCCAGCAGTGACAGGGGTGGAAACACCATATATTTT CASSDRGGNTIYF
TRBJ1-2 - - TRBV29-1 TGCAGCGTTGAAGATCGGACGGCAGGGTATGGCTACACCTTC CSVEDRTAGYGYTF
TRBJ2-3 - TRBD1 TRBV2 TGTGCCAGCAGTGCCATACTCAGGGGGCGAGGAGATACGCAGTATTTT CASSAILRGRGDTQYF
TRBJ1-1 - - TRBV11-2 TGTGCCAGCAGCTTAGCGGGGGTTCAGGCTTTCTTT CASSLAGVQAFF
TRBJ1-3 once - TRBV5-1 TGCGCCAGCAGCTTGGACGGGAGCTCTGGAAACACCATATATTTT CASSLDGSSGNTIYF
TRBJ2-1 - TRBD1 TRBV27 TGTGCCAGCAGTCGACGAGGACAGGGGGCATTCAATGAGCAGTTCTTC CASSRRGQGAFNEQFF
TRBJ2-1 few - TRBV6-2/TRBV6-3 TGTGCCAGCAGCGATCGGAATGAGCAGTTCTTC CASSDRNEQFF
TRBJ2-7 - - TRBV21-1 TGTGCCAGCAGCAATGGCGCGGAATCCTACGAGCAGTACTTC CASSNGAESYEQYF
TRBJ1-2 - - TRBV12-3/TRBV12-4 TGTGCCAGCAGTTTTAGGGGAGGGGATGGCTACACCTTC CASSFRGGDGYTF
TRBJ1-3 - - TRBV5-1 TGCGCCAGCAGCTTGGCCGGCTCGGGCTCTGGAAACACCATATATTTT CASSLAGSGSGNTIYF
TRBJ1-5 - TRBD1 TRBV18 TGTGCCAGCTCACCGCCAGGGGGCTACGGCAATCAGCCCCAGCATTTT CASSPPGGYGNQPQHF
TRBJ1-2 - - TRBV5-1 TGCGCCAGCAGCGTAACAGGGCCCTATGGCTACACCTTC CASSVTGPYGYTF
TRBJ1-2 once - TRBV10-3 TGTGCCATCAGTGAGTCGGCAGGGTATGGCTACACCTTC CAISESAGYGYTF
TRBJ1-1 - - TRBV12-3/TRBV12-4 TGTGCCAGCAGTTTAGGGGCCAGGGCTGAAGCTTTCTTT CASSLGARAEAFF
TRBJ1-5 - - TRBV5-4 TGTGCCAGCAGCTATGAGGATCAGCCCCAGCATTTT CASSYEDQPQHF